Listed below are T cell receptor beta chains from one sample, sequenced in a study of neurological immune-mediated disorders. One entry per CDR3 protein results from TCRdb running MiXCR on the 5' RACE reads. Of roughly 38,000 distinct CDR3 sequences in the sample, 8.5% to 14% were seen once. The sample comprised PBMCs. These receptors were collected from a man in his sixties with HTLV-1-associated myelopathy (HAM/TSP). Both conserved end residues are part of each CDR3. The order of the fields is D gene, J gene, clone size, V gene, CDR3 protein, CDR3 DNA. A D gene is named only where the DNA matches it firmly. Clone sizes are given selectively: once, few, many, or a class where the clone is expanded.

D: TRBD2
J: TRBJ2-1
size: many
V: TRBV20-1
CDR3: CSAPRPREGRNEQFF
DNA: TGCAGTGCTCCGAGACCGCGGGAGGGCCGCAATGAGCAGTTCTTC

D: TRBD1
J: TRBJ1-5
size: many
V: TRBV5-1
CDR3: CASSLPQGQGQYSNQPQHF
DNA: TGCGCCAGCAGCCTTCCCCAGGGACAGGGCCAGTATAGCAATCAGCCCCAGCATTTT

D: -
J: TRBJ1-2
size: -
V: TRBV2
CDR3: CASSVDSNYGYTF
DNA: TGTGCCAGCAGTGTTGACAGCAACTATGGCTACACCTTC

D: -
J: TRBJ1-1
size: many
V: TRBV20-1
CDR3: CSATSPQTHSTEAFF
DNA: TGCAGTGCGACTAGCCCCCAGACACATAGCACTGAAGCTTTCTTT

D: -
J: TRBJ1-1
size: many
V: TRBV5-1
CDR3: CASSDMRMNTEAFF
DNA: TGCGCCAGCAGCGATATGAGGATGAACACTGAAGCTTTCTTT

D: -
J: TRBJ2-5
size: many
V: TRBV28
CDR3: CATVQGGGNGKTQYF
DNA: TGTGCCACGGTACAAGGAGGGGGAAACGGAAAGACCCAGTACTTC

D: TRBD2
J: TRBJ2-5
size: many
V: TRBV20-1
CDR3: CSANGLAGGPETQYF
DNA: TGCAGTGCTAACGGACTAGCGGGAGGGCCCGAGACCCAGTACTTC

D: -
J: TRBJ1-1
size: many
V: TRBV27
CDR3: CASRQGAIGTEAFF
DNA: TGTGCCAGCAGGCAAGGGGCGATCGGCACTGAAGCTTTCTTT

D: -
J: TRBJ1-5
size: few
V: TRBV18
CDR3: CASSPVGSLQQPQHF
DNA: TGTGCCAGCTCACCGGTGGGCAGCCTTCAGCAGCCCCAGCATTTT

D: -
J: TRBJ2-3
size: many
V: TRBV7-9
CDR3: CASSFDLTRGDTQYF
DNA: TGTGCCAGCAGCTTTGACTTAACGAGGGGAGATACGCAGTATTTT

D: TRBD2
J: TRBJ2-5
size: many
V: TRBV5-1
CDR3: CASSRNGTSGRETQYF
DNA: TGCGCCAGCAGCAGGAACGGGACTAGCGGGAGAGAGACCCAGTACTTC

D: -
J: TRBJ1-4
size: many
V: TRBV9
CDR3: CASSPGVFDNEKLFF
DNA: TGTGCCAGCAGCCCGGGGGTTTTCGATAATGAAAAACTGTTTTTT

D: -
J: TRBJ2-3
size: many
V: TRBV10-1
CDR3: CASSGGLVTDTQYF
DNA: TGCGCCAGCAGTGGGGGGTTGGTGACAGATACGCAGTATTTT

D: -
J: TRBJ1-1
size: many
V: TRBV7-9
CDR3: CASSFAGTANTEAFF
DNA: TGTGCCAGCAGCTTCGCCGGGACGGCGAACACTGAAGCTTTCTTT

D: -
J: TRBJ2-3
size: many
V: TRBV18
CDR3: CASSRRAVTDTQYF
DNA: TGTGCCAGCTCCCGACGGGCGGTCACAGATACGCAGTATTTT